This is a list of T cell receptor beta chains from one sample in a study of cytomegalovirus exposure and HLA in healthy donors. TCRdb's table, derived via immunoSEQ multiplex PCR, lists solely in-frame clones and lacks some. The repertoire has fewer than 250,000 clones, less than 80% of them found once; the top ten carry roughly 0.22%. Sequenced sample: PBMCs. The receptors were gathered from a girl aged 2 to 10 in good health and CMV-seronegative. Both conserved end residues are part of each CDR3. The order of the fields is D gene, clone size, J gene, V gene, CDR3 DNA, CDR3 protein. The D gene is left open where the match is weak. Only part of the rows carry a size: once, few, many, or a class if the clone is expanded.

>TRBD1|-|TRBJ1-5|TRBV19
TGTGCCAGTAGTATCCCGAGGACAGGACAGCCCCAGCATTTT
CASSIPRTGQPQHF
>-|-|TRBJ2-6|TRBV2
TGTGCCAGCAGTGAATCGAGCTCTGGGGCCAACGTCCTGACTTTC
CASSESSSGANVLTF
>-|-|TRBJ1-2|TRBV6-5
TGTGCCAGCAGTTACGGCACAGGTACTAACTATGGCTACACCTTC
CASSYGTGTNYGYTF
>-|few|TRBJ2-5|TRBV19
TGTGCCAGTAGTATAAAGCCGGCAGTCGACTTGCAAGAGACCCAGTACTTC
CASSIKPAVDLQETQYF
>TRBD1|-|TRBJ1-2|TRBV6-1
TGTGCCAGCAGTGACCGGGACAGGGTATCTGGCTACACCTTC
CASSDRDRVSGYTF
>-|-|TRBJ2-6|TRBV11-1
TGTGCCAGCAGCTTTGGACAGACTCACGGCTCCTCTGGGGCCAACGTCCTGACTTTC
CASSFGQTHGSSGANVLTF
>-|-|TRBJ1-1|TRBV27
TGTGCCAGCAGTTTAGCCCTAACGAACACTGAAGCTTTCTTT
CASSLALTNTEAFF
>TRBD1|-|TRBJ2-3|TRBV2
TGTGCCAGCAGCGCCGACAGGGGAGGCACAGATACGCAGTATTTT
CASSADRGGTDTQYF
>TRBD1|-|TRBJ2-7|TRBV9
TGTGCCAGCAGCTTAGATGTGGACGGTCAGGGGGACGAGCAGTACTTC
CASSLDVDGQGDEQYF
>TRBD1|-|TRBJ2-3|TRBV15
TGTGCCACCAGCAGCCCCCGGGACAGGGGGCCGACAGATACGCAGTATTTT
CATSSPRDRGPTDTQYF
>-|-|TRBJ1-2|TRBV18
TGTGCCAGCTCACCTTTCGCCAGCGGGCCTCAGGACTATGGCTACACCTTC
CASSPFASGPQDYGYTF
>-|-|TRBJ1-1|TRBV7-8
TGTGCCAGCAGCTTAAGGCGGGGGAACACTGAAGCTTTCTTT
CASSLRRGNTEAFF
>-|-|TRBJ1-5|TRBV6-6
TGTGCCAGCGGAACTACCAATCAGCCCCAGCATTTT
CASGTTNQPQHF
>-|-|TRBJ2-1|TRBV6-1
TGTGCCAGCAGTGTAAGCGGCGCGGAGCAGTTCTTC
CASSVSGAEQFF
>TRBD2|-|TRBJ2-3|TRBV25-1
TGTGCCAGCAGTGAAGGGGGCGGGAGGATGATATTGGATACGCAGTATTTT
CASSEGGGRMILDTQYF
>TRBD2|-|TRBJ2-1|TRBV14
TGTGCCAGCAGCCTCACCGGGACTAGAGGGTTCTATGAGCAGTTCTTC
CASSLTGTRGFYEQFF
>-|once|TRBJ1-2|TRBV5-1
TGCGCCAGCAGCTTGGGTAGCGGCTTGGGGAACTATGGCTACACCTTC
CASSLGSGLGNYGYTF
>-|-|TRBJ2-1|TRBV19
TGTGCCAGTAGTATAGTGGGACTCCCCTACAATGAGCAGTTCTTC
CASSIVGLPYNEQFF
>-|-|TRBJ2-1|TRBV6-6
TGTGCCAGCAGTTATTCCGGGTCCCTACAGTTCTTC
CASSYSGSLQFF
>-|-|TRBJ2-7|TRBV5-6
TGTGCCAGCAGCTTTGGGGCGGGAAAGGTACGGTACGAGCAGTACTTC
CASSFGAGKVRYEQYF
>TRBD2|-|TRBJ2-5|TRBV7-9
TGTGCCAGCGGTATCTCGGGACTAGCCGTTCAAGAGACCCAGTACTTC
CASGISGLAVQETQYF
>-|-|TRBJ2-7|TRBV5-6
TGTGCCAGCAGCCCCACTCGGCCGAGGGCCTCCCACGAGCAGTACTTC
CASSPTRPRASHEQYF
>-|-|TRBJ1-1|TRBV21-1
TGTGCCAGGCTGGACGGGAAAACATTT
CARLDGKTF
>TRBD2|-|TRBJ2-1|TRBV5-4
TGTGCCAGCAGCTTGGCGGCGGGGGCCTACAATGAGCAGTTCTTC
CASSLAAGAYNEQFF
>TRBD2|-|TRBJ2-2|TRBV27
TGTGCCAGCAGTTACGGACTAGCGGGGGGCACCGGGGAGCTGTTTTTT
CASSYGLAGGTGELFF
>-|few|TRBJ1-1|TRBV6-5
TGTGCCAGCAGTACACACCGAGGAGGCGCTGAAGCTTTCTTT
CASSTHRGGAEAFF
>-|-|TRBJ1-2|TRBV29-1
TGCAGCGTTGAAGAGGGGGCCATCAATGGCTACACCTTC
CSVEEGAINGYTF
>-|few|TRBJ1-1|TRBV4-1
TGCGCCAGCAGCCCCGCAGTGGTCTTCTCCACTGAAGCTTTCTTT
CASSPAVVFSTEAFF
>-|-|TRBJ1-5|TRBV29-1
TGCAGCGTTCTTGGACAGCCGAGTAAACAGCCCCAGCATTTT
CSVLGQPSKQPQHF
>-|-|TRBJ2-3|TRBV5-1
TGCGCCAGCAGCTGGGGACTCAACACAGATACGCAGTATTTT
CASSWGLNTDTQYF